The entry that follows covers one T cell receptor beta chain sequence. The method was immunoSEQ multiplex PCR; TCRdb's version includes in-frame clones alone and lacks a portion of them. The sample has some 97,000 clones, almost 95% seen once. This CDR3 contains 14 residues. Germline-derived CDR1 and CDR2 are SGHRS and YFSETQ. V was clipped by 2 bases and J by 3 bases; unmatched bases: 3. The data derive from a study of T cell changes during pregnancy in multiple sclerosis. This sequence originates from a female donor with multiple sclerosis, enrolled in a pregnancy study. Sequenced here: peripheral blood, sampled before pregnancy. The chain links TRBV5-1 to TRBJ2-7; 9 bases align to TRBD1. For the CDR3, the DNA is TGCGCCAGCAGCTTCCGGGACAGGGACTACGAGCAGTACTTC. It yields the protein CASSFRDRDYEQYF. The full variable domain, completed using reference TRBV5-1 and TRBJ2-7, is KAGVTQTPRYLIKTRGQQVTLSCSPISGHRSVSWYQQTPGQGLQFLFEYFSETQRNKGNFPGRFSGRQFSNSRSEMNVSTLELGDSALYLCASSFRDRDYEQYFGPGTRLTVT.